This entry lists 3 T cell receptor beta chains sequenced from one sample in a study of sequential checkpoint blockade in melanoma. The treatment: randomized to nivolumab then ipilimumab (arm A) or the reverse (arm B). Repertoires were generated with immunoSEQ multiplex PCR, while TCRdb's copy carries only in-frame clones and drops some. The profile shows around 18,000 clones, roughly four fifths of them singletons. The sequencing used CD8+ T cells sorted from blood (inferred from file names), collected from a patient given nivolumab and ipilimumab in sequence. These receptors were collected from a human donor with melanoma.

V and J are TRBV6-1 and TRBJ2-5; 10 bases align to TRBD1. The V gene end was trimmed by 8 bases and the J gene end by 0 bases; junction bases not matched to a gene: 3. This CDR3 has 14 residues. Germline V gene data show CDR1 as MNHNS and CDR2 as SASEGT. DNA for the CDR3: TGTGCCAGCGGGACAGGGGCGGACCAAGAGACCCAGTACTTC. Translation gives CASGTGADQETQYF.

The rearrangement uses TRBV6-1 and TRBJ1-1, with 7 bases aligning to TRBD1. This CDR3 has 14 amino acids. CDR1 and CDR2 from the germline V gene are MNHNS and SASEGT. The junction had 4 bases not matched to a gene; V was cut back by 2 bases and J by 4 bases. CDR3 sequence reads: CASSETGASTEAFF. The CDR3 bases are TGTGCCAGCAGTGAAACAGGGGCCAGCACTGAAGCTTTCTTT.

The V and J genes are TRBV27 and TRBJ2-1; 10 bases match TRBD2. V shed 2 bases and J 9 bases; nucleotides not matched to a gene: 7. Germline loops: CDR1 MNHEY, CDR2 SMNVEV (reference sequence). The CDR3 has 15 residues. The CDR3, as DNA: TGTGCCAGCAGTTTAAAGCGGGGGGGCGGGAGTGAGCAGTTCTTC. It specifies CASSLKRGGGSEQFF.